Sequencing of this TCR beta chain was carried out in a study of early T cells in non-severe SARS-CoV-2 infection. TCRdb ran MiXCR on the 5' RACE reads and lists one entry per CDR3 protein. The table lists 60,000 or so distinct CDR3 sequences, around 12% of them singletons. Germline values: CDR1 MNHEY, CDR2 SMNVEV (reference sequence). The CDR3 length is 16 residues. V was shortened by 0 bases and J by 4 bases, with 16 bases between the two germline ends. The rearrangement uses TRBV27 and TRBJ2-7; D not certain. The source of this sequence is an adult who was a healthcare worker with PCR-confirmed SARS-CoV-2 infection or an uninfected control (not recorded which). The sequenced sample was whole blood, obtained at baseline. Written as DNA, the CDR3 is TGTGCCAGCAGTTTATCGTTAACGGACCAAGGGTACGAGCAGTACTTC. It is translated as CASSLSLTDQGYEQYF.